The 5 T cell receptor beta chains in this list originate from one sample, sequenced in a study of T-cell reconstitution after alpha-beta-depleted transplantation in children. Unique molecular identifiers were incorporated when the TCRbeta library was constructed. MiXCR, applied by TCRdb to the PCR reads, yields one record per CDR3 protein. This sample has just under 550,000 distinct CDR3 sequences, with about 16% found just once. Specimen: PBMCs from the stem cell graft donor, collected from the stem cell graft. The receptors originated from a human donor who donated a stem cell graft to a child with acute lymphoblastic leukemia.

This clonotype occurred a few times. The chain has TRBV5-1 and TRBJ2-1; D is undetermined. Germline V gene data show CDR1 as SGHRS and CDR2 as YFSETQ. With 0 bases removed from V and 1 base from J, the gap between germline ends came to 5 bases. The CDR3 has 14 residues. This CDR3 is CASSLVESYNEQFF. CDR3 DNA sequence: TGCGCCAGCAGCTTGGTGGAGTCCTACAATGAGCAGTTCTTC.

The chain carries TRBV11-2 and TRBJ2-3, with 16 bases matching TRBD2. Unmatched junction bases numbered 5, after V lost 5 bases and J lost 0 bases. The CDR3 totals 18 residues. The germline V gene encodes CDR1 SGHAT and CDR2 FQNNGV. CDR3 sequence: CASSQGTSGRASTDTQYF. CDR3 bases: TGTGCCAGCAGCCAAGGGACTAGCGGGAGGGCCAGCACAGATACGCAGTATTTT. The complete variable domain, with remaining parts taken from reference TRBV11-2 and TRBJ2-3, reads EAGVAQSPRYKIIEKRQSVAFWCNPISGHATLYWYQQILGQGPKLLIQFQNNGVVDDSQLPKDRFSAERLKGVDSTLKIQPAKLEDSAVYLCASSQGTSGRASTDTQYFGPGTRLTVL.

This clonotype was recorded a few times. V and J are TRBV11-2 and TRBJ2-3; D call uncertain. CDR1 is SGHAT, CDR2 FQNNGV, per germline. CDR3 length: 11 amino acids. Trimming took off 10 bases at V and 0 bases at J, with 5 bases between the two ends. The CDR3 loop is CATSSTDTQYF. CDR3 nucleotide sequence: TGTGCCACCTCAAGCACAGATACGCAGTATTTT.

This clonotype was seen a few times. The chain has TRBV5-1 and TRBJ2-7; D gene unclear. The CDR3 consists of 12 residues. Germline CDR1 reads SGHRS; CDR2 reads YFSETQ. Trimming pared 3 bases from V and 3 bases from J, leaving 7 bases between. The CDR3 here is CASSSRIYEQYF. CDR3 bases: TGCGCCAGCAGCTCGAGGATCTACGAGCAGTACTTC.

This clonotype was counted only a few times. Written as DNA, the CDR3 is TGTGCCAGCAGTGAAGCAGTCGGGAGTGTGCGGGAAAAACTGTTTTTT. Translating it yields CASSEAVGSVREKLFF. J is TRBJ1-4 and V is TRBV6-1, with no clear D. Germline V gives CDR1 MNHNS, CDR2 SASEGT. The CDR3 is 16 amino acids. V lost 0 bases, J lost 8 bases, and 16 bases lay in between.